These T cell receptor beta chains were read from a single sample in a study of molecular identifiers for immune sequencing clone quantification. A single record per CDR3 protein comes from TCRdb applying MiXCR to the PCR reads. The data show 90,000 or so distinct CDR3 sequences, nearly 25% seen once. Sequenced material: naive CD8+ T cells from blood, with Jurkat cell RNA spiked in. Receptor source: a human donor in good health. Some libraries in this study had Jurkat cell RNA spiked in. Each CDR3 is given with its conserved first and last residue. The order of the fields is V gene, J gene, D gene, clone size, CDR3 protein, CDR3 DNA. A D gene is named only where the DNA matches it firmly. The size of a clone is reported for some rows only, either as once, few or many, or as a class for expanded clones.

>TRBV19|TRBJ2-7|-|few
CASRSGLGDEQYF
TGTGCCAGTAGAAGCGGGTTGGGGGACGAGCAGTACTTC
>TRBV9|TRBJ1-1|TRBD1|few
CASSGGTGGGKAEAFF
TGTGCCAGCAGCGGCGGGACAGGGGGCGGGAAGGCTGAAGCTTTCTTT
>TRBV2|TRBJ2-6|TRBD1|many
CASSERTGFRISGANVLTF
TGTGCCAGCAGTGAGAGGACAGGGTTTCGTATCTCTGGGGCCAACGTCCTGACTTTC
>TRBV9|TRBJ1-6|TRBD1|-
CASSPGTDNSPLHF
TGTGCCAGCAGCCCCGGGACAGATAATTCACCCCTCCACTTT
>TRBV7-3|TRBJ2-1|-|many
CASSLSSGYEQFF
TGTGCCAGCAGCTTAAGTTCAGGTTATGAGCAGTTCTTC
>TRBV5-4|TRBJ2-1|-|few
CASSPIQRVNYNEQFF
TGTGCCAGCAGCCCCATACAGCGGGTTAACTACAATGAGCAGTTCTTC
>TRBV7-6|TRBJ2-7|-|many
CASSPSPGGIEQYF
TGTGCCAGCAGCCCCAGCCCGGGGGGCATAGAGCAGTACTTC
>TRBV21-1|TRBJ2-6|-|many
CASSKSSGANVLTF
TGTGCCAGCAGCAAAAGTTCTGGGGCCAACGTCCTGACTTTC
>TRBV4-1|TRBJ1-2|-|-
CASSQIPSGTNYGYTF
TGCGCCAGCAGCCAAATTCCGTCAGGGACTAACTATGGCTACACCTTC
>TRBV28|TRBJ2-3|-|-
CASNPGQSYTDTQYF
TGTGCCAGCAACCCGGGGCAGAGTTACACAGATACGCAGTATTTT
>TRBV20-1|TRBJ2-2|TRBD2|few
CSAREAGGNTGELFF
TGCAGTGCTAGAGAAGCGGGAGGGAACACCGGGGAGCTGTTTTTT
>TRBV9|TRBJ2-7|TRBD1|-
CASSAGTGGPREQYF
TGTGCCAGCAGCGCCGGGACAGGGGGCCCGAGGGAGCAGTACTTC
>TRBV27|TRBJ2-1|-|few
CASRGINNEQFF
TGTGCCAGCAGAGGGATTAACAATGAGCAGTTCTTC
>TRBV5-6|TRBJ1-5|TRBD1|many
CASSYGTGGQPQHF
TGTGCCAGCAGCTACGGGACAGGGGGACAGCCCCAGCATTTT
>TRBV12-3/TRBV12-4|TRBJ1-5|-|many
CASSLVGNQPQHF
TGTGCCAGCAGTTTAGTGGGGAATCAGCCCCAGCATTTT
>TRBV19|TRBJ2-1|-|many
CASTTPPYNEQFF
TGTGCCAGTACCACGCCACCCTACAATGAGCAGTTCTTC
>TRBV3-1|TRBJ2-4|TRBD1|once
CASNQDRGQGIGVNIQYF
TGTGCCAGCAACCAGGACAGGGGACAGGGGATCGGGGTAAACATTCAGTACTTC
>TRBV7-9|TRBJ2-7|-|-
CASKGEQGSSYEQYF
TGTGCCAGCAAGGGGGAACAGGGATCCTCCTACGAGCAGTACTTC
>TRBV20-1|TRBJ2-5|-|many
CSGELGEYQETQYF
TGCAGTGGAGAACTCGGGGAGTACCAAGAGACCCAGTACTTC
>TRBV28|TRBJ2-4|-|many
CASSFRGSKNIQYF
TGTGCCAGCAGTTTTAGGGGATCCAAAAACATTCAGTACTTC
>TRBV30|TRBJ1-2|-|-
CAWSFLRDGGFYGYTF
TGTGCCTGGAGTTTCCTCCGGGACGGGGGTTTCTATGGCTACACCTTC
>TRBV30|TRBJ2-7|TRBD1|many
CAWSPDRADEQYF
TGTGCCTGGAGTCCCGACAGGGCCGACGAGCAGTACTTC
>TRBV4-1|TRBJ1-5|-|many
CASSQVAFGQPQHF
TGCGCCAGCAGCCAAGTTGCCTTCGGTCAGCCCCAGCATTTT
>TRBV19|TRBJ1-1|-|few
CASSSKARGKNTEAFF
TGTGCCAGTAGTTCCAAAGCTCGGGGGAAGAACACTGAAGCTTTCTTT
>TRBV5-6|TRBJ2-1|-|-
CACSLANLVGEQFF
TGTGCCTGCAGCTTGGCCAATTTAGTCGGTGAGCAGTTCTTC
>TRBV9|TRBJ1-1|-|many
CASSALAGAHTEAFF
TGTGCCAGCAGCGCGTTGGCGGGGGCCCATACTGAAGCTTTCTTT
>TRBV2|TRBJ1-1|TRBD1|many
CASSEGPQGMVNTEAFF
TGTGCCAGCAGTGAGGGGCCACAGGGGATGGTTAACACTGAAGCTTTCTTT
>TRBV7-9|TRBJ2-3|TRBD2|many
CASSFSGGAGGTDTQYF
TGTGCCAGCAGCTTTAGCGGGGGGGCCGGTGGCACAGATACGCAGTATTTT
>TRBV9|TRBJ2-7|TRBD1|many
CASSVEDRVEEQYF
TGTGCCAGCAGCGTAGAAGACAGGGTGGAGGAGCAGTACTTC
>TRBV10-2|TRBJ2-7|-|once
CASSEGLAGSYAQSF
TGCGCCAGCAGTGAGGGTCTCGCGGGAAGTTACGCGCAGTCCTTC
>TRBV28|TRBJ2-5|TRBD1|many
CASSFDRGAFSETQYF
TGTGCCAGCAGTTTCGACAGGGGGGCCTTCAGCGAGACCCAGTACTTC
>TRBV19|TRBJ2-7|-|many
CASSTDTSSYEQYF
TGTGCCAGTAGTACCGACACGAGCTCCTACGAGCAGTACTTC
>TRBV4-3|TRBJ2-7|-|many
CASSQDLVSYEQYF
TGCGCCAGCAGCCAAGATTTGGTGAGCTACGAGCAGTACTTC
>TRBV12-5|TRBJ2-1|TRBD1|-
CASGLQDRAAPYNEQFF
TGTGCTAGTGGTTTGCAGGACAGGGCCGCACCCTACAATGAGCAGTTCTTC
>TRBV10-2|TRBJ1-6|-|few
CASSDQPSRFGSPLHF
TGCGCCAGCAGTGACCAGCCCAGCCGATTCGGGTCACCCCTCCACTTT
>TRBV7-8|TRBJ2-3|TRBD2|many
CASSSGTSGGIDTQYF
TGTGCCAGCAGTTCCGGGACTAGCGGGGGAATTGATACGCAGTATTTT
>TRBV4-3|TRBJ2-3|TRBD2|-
CASSQDKTSGTDTQYF
TGCGCCAGCAGCCAAGATAAGACTAGCGGAACAGATACGCAGTATTTT
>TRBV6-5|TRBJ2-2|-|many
CASSLRPGLYTGELFF
TGTGCCAGCAGTCTAAGACCGGGACTCTACACCGGGGAGCTGTTTTTT
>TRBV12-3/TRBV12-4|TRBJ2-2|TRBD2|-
CASSLLAGGAGELFF
TGTGCCAGCAGTTTACTAGCGGGAGGGGCCGGGGAGCTGTTTTTT
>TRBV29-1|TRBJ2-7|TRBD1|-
CSVSGTATYEQYF
TGCAGCGTTTCCGGGACAGCCACCTACGAGCAGTACTTC
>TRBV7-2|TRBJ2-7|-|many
CASSPTRTAYYEQYF
TGTGCCAGCAGTCCCACTAGGACAGCCTACTACGAGCAGTACTTC
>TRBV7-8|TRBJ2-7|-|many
CASSTGPMISYEQYF
TGTGCCAGCAGCACGGGACCGATGATCTCCTACGAGCAGTACTTC
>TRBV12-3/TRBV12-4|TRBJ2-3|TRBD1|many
CASSLVGQFSTDTQYF
TGTGCCAGCAGTTTAGTGGGACAGTTTAGCACAGATACGCAGTATTTT
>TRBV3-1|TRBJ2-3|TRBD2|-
CTSSQTSGSRPDTQFF
TGTACCAGCAGCCAGACTAGCGGGTCTCGCCCAGATACGCAGTTTTTT
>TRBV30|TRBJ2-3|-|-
CAWSSNTDTQYF
TGTGCCTGGAGTAGCAACACAGATACGCAGTATTTT
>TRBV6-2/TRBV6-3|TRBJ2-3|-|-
CASSSGPPQYF
TGTGCCAGCAGTTCGGGCCCCCCGCAGTATTTT
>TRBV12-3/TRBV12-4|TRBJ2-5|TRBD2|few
CASSSLIAGHQETQYF
TGTGCCAGCAGTTCATTGATAGCGGGACACCAAGAGACCCAGTACTTC
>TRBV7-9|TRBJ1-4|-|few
CASSLGTWSEKLFF
TGTGCCAGCAGCTTAGGCACTTGGAGTGAAAAACTGTTTTTT
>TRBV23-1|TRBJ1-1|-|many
CASSYGAFF
TGCGCCAGCAGTTATGGAGCTTTCTTT
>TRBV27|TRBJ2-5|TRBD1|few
CASSPLPGQEETQYF
TGTGCCAGCAGCCCTCTACCGGGACAGGAAGAGACCCAGTACTTC
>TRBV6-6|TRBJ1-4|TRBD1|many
CASSYKGAGEKLFF
TGTGCCAGCAGTTACAAGGGGGCAGGAGAAAAACTGTTTTTT
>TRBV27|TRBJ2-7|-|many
CASSFRGSYEQYF
TGTGCCAGCAGTTTCAGAGGGTCCTACGAGCAGTACTTC
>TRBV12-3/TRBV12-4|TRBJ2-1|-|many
CASSLERASSYNEQFF
TGTGCCAGCAGTTTAGAGCGGGCTAGCTCCTACAATGAGCAGTTCTTC
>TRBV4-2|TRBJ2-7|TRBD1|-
CASSPRGQSSYEQYF
TGTGCCAGCTCCCCCCGGGGACAGAGCTCCTACGAGCAGTACTTC
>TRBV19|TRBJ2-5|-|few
CASSRDQETQYF
TGTGCCAGTTCGAGGGACCAAGAGACCCAGTACTTC
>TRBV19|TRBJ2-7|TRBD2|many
CASSAQTSGSYEQYF
TGTGCCAGTAGTGCCCAGACTAGCGGGAGCTACGAGCAGTACTTC